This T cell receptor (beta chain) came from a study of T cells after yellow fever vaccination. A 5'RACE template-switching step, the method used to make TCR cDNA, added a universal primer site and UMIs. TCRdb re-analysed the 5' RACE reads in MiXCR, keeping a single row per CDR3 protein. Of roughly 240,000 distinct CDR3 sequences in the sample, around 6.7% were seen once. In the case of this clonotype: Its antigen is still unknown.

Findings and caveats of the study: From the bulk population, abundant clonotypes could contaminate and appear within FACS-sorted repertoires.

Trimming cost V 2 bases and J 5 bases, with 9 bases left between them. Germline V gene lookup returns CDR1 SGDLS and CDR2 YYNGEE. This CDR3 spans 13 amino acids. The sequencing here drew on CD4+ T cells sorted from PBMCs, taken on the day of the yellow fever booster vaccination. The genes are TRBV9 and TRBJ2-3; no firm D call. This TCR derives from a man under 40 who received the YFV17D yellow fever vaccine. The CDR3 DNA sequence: TGTGCCAGCAGCGTCAACTTACAAGATACGCAGTATTTT. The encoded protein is CASSVNLQDTQYF.